This TCR beta chain emerged from a study of blood T cell repertoires in COVID-19. At the level of the study: Sites across the United States, Italy and Spain contributed samples from acute and convalescent COVID-19. T cells, B-cell-depleted T cells, or PBMCs supplied cDNA or gDNA.

Authors' processing steps: Nucleated cell counts were estimated from reference gene primer amplification. Generated by immunoSEQ multiplex PCR, the TCRdb table keeps only in-frame clones and is missing some. Clone size and the V and J calls come from that table; the DNA yielded D and trimming. The data hold under 85,000 clones, with roughly 90% observed a single time. This CDR3 spans 15 amino acids. CDR1 SGDLS and CDR2 YYNGEE come from the germline V gene. V lost 3 bases and J 4 bases, leaving 16 bases between the germline ends. The chain couples TRBV9 to TRBJ1-1; D unresolved. The source of this sequence is a man between 65 and 85 years old with active or convalescent COVID-19. Sequencing input: peripheral blood. The CDR3: CASSEGSGWGTEAFF. The CDR3, as DNA: TGTGCCAGCAGCGAGGGCAGCGGGTGGGGCACTGAAGCTTTCTTT.